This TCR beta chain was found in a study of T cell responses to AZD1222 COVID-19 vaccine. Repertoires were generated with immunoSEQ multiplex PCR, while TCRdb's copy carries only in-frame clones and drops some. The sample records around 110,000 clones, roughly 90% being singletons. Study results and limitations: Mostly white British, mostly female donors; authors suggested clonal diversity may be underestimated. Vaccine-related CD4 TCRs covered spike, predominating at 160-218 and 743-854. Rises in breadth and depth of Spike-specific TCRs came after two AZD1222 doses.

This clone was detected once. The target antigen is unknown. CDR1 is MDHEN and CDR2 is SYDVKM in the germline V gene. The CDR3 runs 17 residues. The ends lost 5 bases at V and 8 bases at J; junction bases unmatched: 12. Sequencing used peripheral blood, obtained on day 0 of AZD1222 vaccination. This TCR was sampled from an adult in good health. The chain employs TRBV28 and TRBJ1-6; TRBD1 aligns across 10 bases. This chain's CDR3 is CASSPPLGTGAHSPLHF. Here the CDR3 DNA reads TGTGCCAGCAGTCCCCCCCTCGGGACAGGGGCCCATTCACCCCTCCACTTT.